A selection of T cell receptor beta chains follows, all from one sample in a study of OX40 agonist ivuxolimab in advanced cancers. The protocol was immunoSEQ multiplex PCR, while the TCRdb copy is restricted to in-frame clones and leaves out a portion. The sample records about 79,000 clones, approximately 92% being singletons. The specimen was CD4+ or CD8+ T cells sorted from blood, collected in a trial of the OX40 agonist ivuxolimab. Receptors were obtained from an adult with an advanced solid tumor such as melanoma, head and neck, liver or kidney cancer. Each CDR3 is given with its conserved first and last residue. A D gene is named only where the DNA matches it firmly. Expanded clones get a size class; other rows say once, few or many, or leave the size out.

d_call,j_call,v_call,clone_size,cdr3_aa,cdr3_nt
TRBD2,TRBJ2-7,TRBV5-8,once,CASSPPGLVSHEQYF,TGTGCCAGCAGCCCCCCGGGACTAGTATCCCACGAGCAGTACTTC
NA,TRBJ2-5,TRBV15,NA,CATSRDFPETQYF,TGTGCCACCAGCAGAGATTTTCCAGAGACCCAGTACTTC
NA,TRBJ1-5,TRBV19,few,CASRGSNQPQHF,TGTGCCAGTAGGGGTAGCAATCAGCCCCAGCATTTT
TRBD2,TRBJ2-3,TRBV4-1,NA,CASSQDLSGGPTDTQYF,TGCGCCAGCAGCCAAGATCTATCGGGAGGGCCAACAGATACGCAGTATTTT
TRBD1,TRBJ1-4,TRBV19,NA,CASRQPPGQGNEKLFF,TGTGCCAGTAGACAACCTCCGGGACAGGGGAATGAAAAACTGTTTTTT
NA,TRBJ2-6,TRBV28,NA,CASSLRVPGANVLTF,TGTGCCAGCAGTTTAAGGGTCCCTGGGGCCAACGTCCTGACTTTC
NA,TRBJ1-5,TRBV30,NA,CAWSVQGNQPQHF,TGTGCCTGGAGTGTTCAAGGGAACCAGCCCCAGCATTTT
TRBD2,TRBJ2-3,TRBV27,NA,CASRPRGLAGLLDTQYF,TGTGCCAGCAGGCCCAGGGGACTAGCGGGATTACTAGATACGCAGTATTTT
NA,TRBJ1-1,TRBV27,NA,CASSFRENTEAFF,TGTGCCAGCAGTTTTCGGGAAAACACTGAAGCTTTCTTT
TRBD2,TRBJ2-3,TRBV5-1,NA,CASSFGLEADTQYF,TGCGCCAGCAGCTTTGGACTAGAAGCAGATACGCAGTATTTT
TRBD1,TRBJ1-4,TRBV27,NA,CASTSLRGLNEKLFF,TGTGCCAGCACCTCTTTGAGGGGGCTTAATGAAAAACTGTTTTTT
TRBD1,TRBJ2-3,TRBV19,NA,CASNRGRTDTQYF,TGTGCCAGTAACAGGGGGCGGACAGATACGCAGTATTTT
NA,TRBJ2-3,TRBV28,NA,CASSFITPDTQYF,TGTGCCAGCAGTTTTATCACGCCAGATACGCAGTATTTT
NA,TRBJ2-2,TRBV7-9,NA,CASSLLDTGELFF,TGTGCCAGCAGCTTACTTGACACCGGGGAGCTGTTTTTT
NA,TRBJ2-1,TRBV5-1,once,CASRPDTSSYNEQFF,TGCGCCAGCAGACCCGACACTAGCTCCTACAATGAGCAGTTCTTC
TRBD2,TRBJ2-7,TRBV6-5,NA,CASSYLAGGNAEQYF,TGTGCCAGCAGTTACCTAGCGGGAGGGAATGCCGAGCAGTACTTC
TRBD2,TRBJ2-5,TRBV29-1,NA,CSGGTSGEETQYF,TGCAGCGGCGGGACTAGCGGAGAAGAGACCCAGTACTTC
NA,TRBJ2-5,TRBV5-1,NA,CASSVTTQGETQYF,TGCGCCAGCAGCGTTACCACACAGGGCGAGACCCAGTACTTC
NA,TRBJ1-1,TRBV19,NA,CASSPPFMNTEAFF,TGTGCCAGTAGTCCCCCTTTTATGAACACTGAAGCTTTCTTT
NA,TRBJ2-6,TRBV4-1,NA,CASSGPRAGQIMSGANVLTF,TGCGCCAGCAGCGGCCCTCGGGCAGGGCAAATTATGTCTGGGGCCAACGTCCTGACTTTC
TRBD2,TRBJ2-1,TRBV4-2,NA,CASTKGTSGSNEQFF,TGTGCCAGCACCAAAGGGACTAGCGGGAGCAATGAGCAGTTCTTC
TRBD2,TRBJ2-5,TRBV5-4,NA,CASSLGAGGRETQYF,TGTGCCAGCAGCTTGGGTGCGGGAGGGCGGGAGACCCAGTACTTC
NA,TRBJ2-3,TRBV30,NA,CAWSGLKRDTQYF,TGTGCCTGGAGTGGACTCAAGAGAGATACGCAGTATTTT
TRBD1,TRBJ2-7,TRBV6-1,NA,CASCHRGYEQYF,TGTGCCAGTTGCCACAGGGGCTACGAGCAGTACTTC
NA,TRBJ2-1,TRBV21-1,NA,CASSRRDPSYNEQFF,TGTGCCAGCAGCAGGCGGGATCCTTCCTACAATGAGCAGTTCTTC
NA,TRBJ2-7,TRBV6-1,NA,CAIRAIRDTSYEQYF,TGTGCCATCAGAGCTATCCGGGACACCTCCTACGAGCAGTACTTC
NA,TRBJ2-7,TRBV9,once,CASSPRVLSYEQYF,TGTGCCAGCAGCCCTCGGGTCCTGTCCTACGAGCAGTACTTC
NA,TRBJ1-1,TRBV11-2,NA,CASSFRGDEAFF,TGTGCCAGCAGCTTTAGAGGCGATGAAGCTTTCTTT
TRBD2,TRBJ2-3,TRBV29-1,NA,CSVALIAGGMGDTQYF,TGCAGCGTTGCGCTAATAGCGGGAGGGATGGGAGATACGCAGTATTTT
NA,TRBJ1-1,TRBV29-1,NA,CSASGDKNTEAFF,TGCAGCGCGAGCGGGGATAAGAACACTGAAGCTTTCTTT
TRBD1,TRBJ1-2,TRBV19,once,CASSITLRDRNIHGYTF,TGTGCCAGTAGTATCACTCTCCGGGACAGAAATATCCATGGCTACACCTTC
NA,TRBJ1-4,TRBV9,NA,CASSRTPTNEKLFF,TGTGCCAGCAGTCGGACACCAACTAATGAAAAACTGTTTTTT
NA,TRBJ1-5,TRBV19,NA,CASSTKGLNNQPQHF,TGTGCCAGTAGTACAAAGGGACTGAATAATCAGCCCCAGCATTTT
NA,TRBJ1-5,TRBV27,NA,CASARGGGSNQPQHF,TGTGCCAGCGCCCGAGGAGGGGGAAGCAATCAGCCCCAGCATTTT
NA,TRBJ1-4,TRBV4-1,NA,CASSHRRDGSYLFF,TGCGCCAGCAGCCACCGGAGGGATGGCAGCTATTTGTTTTTT
NA,TRBJ2-3,TRBV5-1,NA,CASSLSPGTDTQYF,TGCGCCAGCAGCTTAAGCCCGGGGACAGATACGCAGTATTTT